The 21 T cell receptor beta chains listed next were all sequenced from one sample in a study of breast tumors, draining lymph nodes, adjacent tissues. Breast cancer patients provided tissue from their axillary draining lymph nodes. One entry per CDR3 protein results from TCRdb running MiXCR on the multiplex PCR reads. The table has approximately 300,000 distinct CDR3 sequences, under 35% seen once. The sequenced sample was axillary lymph node tissue. Receptors originate from a female donor with breast cancer. Some clones in this sample may be carry-over from other donors' samples.

Ten or more counts support this clonotype. V gene TRBV6-5 combines with J gene TRBJ2-7; weak D call: TRBD1 (6 bases). Between the trimmed V and J ends, which lost 10 bases and 6 bases, there was a span of 16 bases. The CDR3 contains 12 residues. From germline, CDR1 is MNHEY and CDR2 SVGAGI. DNA for the CDR3: TGTGCCACCACCTCGACAGGAGGCGAGCAGTACTTC. Protein sequence: CATTSTGGEQYF.

This clonotype has a count of ten or more. The chain is built from TRBV11-3 and TRBJ2-2, with TRBD1 matching 7 bases. The germline V gene encodes CDR1 SGHNT and CDR2 YENEEA. The CDR3 totals 14 residues. V dropped 5 bases and J dropped 3; count of bases not matched to a gene: 3. In nucleotides, the CDR3 is TGTGCCAGCAGCCAGGGACAGTACACCGGGGAGCTGTTTTTT. This translates into CASSQGQYTGELFF. Full variable domain (missing parts from reference TRBV11-3 and TRBJ2-2): EAGVVQSPRYKIIEKKQPVAFWCNPISGHNTLYWYLQNLGQGPELLIRYENEEAVDDSQLPKDRFSAERLKGVDSTLKIQPAELGDSAVYLCASSQGQYTGELFFGEGSRLTVL.

As to this clonotype: A much larger clone differs from this one at a single base, so this may be a read error. The chain has TRBV3-1 and TRBJ1-5; D call uncertain. The CDR3 sequence is 14 residues long. The germline gives CDR1 LGHDT, CDR2 YNNKEL (reference sequence). The CDR3 reads CASSQEGLGQPQRF. The CDR3 coding sequence is TGTGCCAGCAGCCAAGAGGGTCTGGGTCAGCCCCAGCGTTTT.

This clonotype showed up many times. The chain recombines TRBV6-1 with TRBJ1-5; D remains ambiguous. Between the trimmed V and J ends, which lost 2 bases and 1 base, there was a span of 12 bases. The CDR3 is 16 residues long. Germline V gene sequence: CDR1 MNHNS, CDR2 SASEGT. CDR3 in amino acids: CASSELAGFSNQPQHF. The CDR3, as DNA: TGTGCCAGCAGTGAACTTGCGGGGTTCAGCAATCAGCCCCAGCATTTT.

The CDR3 loop is CASSLALGNYGYTF. The DNA of the CDR3 is TGTGCCAGCAGCTTAGCGTTGGGTAACTATGGCTACACCTTC. The chain recombines TRBV7-2 with TRBJ1-2; unclear D gene. Germline lookup yields CDR1 SGHTA and CDR2 FQGNSA. The CDR3 spans 14 residues. The ends were cut back, 0 bases at V and 1 base at J, with 6 bases in the middle.

This clonotype was observed at least ten times. V and J are TRBV11-2 and TRBJ2-3; 8 bases are a match to TRBD2. With 5 bases clipped from V and 2 bases from J, the junction kept 9 bases outside the gene matches. This CDR3 has 16 amino acids. Germline values: CDR1 SGHAT, CDR2 FQNNGV. CDR3 amino acids: CASSARIAGFTDTQYF. Written as DNA, the CDR3 is TGTGCCAGCAGCGCCAGGATAGCGGGGTTCACAGATACGCAGTATTTT.

In its sample, this clonotype was seen many times. V and J are TRBV12-3 or TRBV12-4 and TRBJ2-3; the match to TRBD1 covers 7 bases. The CDR3 is 12 residues long. The V gene end was trimmed by 7 bases and the J gene end by 6 bases; junction bases not matched to a gene: 4. The CDR3 is CASNPQGDTQYF. The CDR3 region has the DNA TGTGCCAGCAACCCACAGGGGGATACGCAGTATTTT.

With respect to this clonotype: A read error is possible here, since a much larger clone lies one base away. J is TRBJ2-1 and V is TRBV7-9; tentative D call: TRBD1 (5 bases). Germline V gene lookup returns CDR1 SEHNR and CDR2 FQNEAQ (reference sequence). This CDR3 has 16 amino acids. In DNA, the CDR3 is TGTGCCAGCTGCTTTACCCAGGGAAGCTCCTACAATGAGCAGTTCTTC. It codes for CASCFTQGSSYNEQFF.

This clonotype was recorded many times. One junction end disagrees with the germline gene, perhaps due to a read error. This rearrangement joins TRBV18 to TRBJ1-5, with 8 bases fitting TRBD1. The V gene's germline CDR1 is KGHSH and CDR2 LQKENI. CDR3 length equals 13 residues. This CDR3 is CASSQGAGQPQHF. The CDR3 bases are TGCGCCAGCAGCCAGGGGGCAGGACAGCCCCAGCATTTT.

A word on this clonotype: A read error may account for a junction end that differs from germline. This chain links TRBV15 with TRBJ1-3, with D unclear. The CDR3 has 14 residues. Per the germline V gene, CDR1 is LNHNV and CDR2 is YYDKDF (reference sequence). In nucleotides, the CDR3 is TGTGCCACCAGCCCCCGGATCTCTGGAGACACCATATATTTT. Its protein product is CATSPRISGDTIYF.

The chain carries TRBV7-8 and TRBJ2-3; weak D call: TRBD2 (6 bases). The CDR3 is 16 amino acids. Trimming removed 2 bases from V and 11 bases from J, with 23 bases in between. CDR1 and CDR2 from the germline V gene are SGHVS and FQNEAQ. This CDR3 reads CASSLLGGRPSNEQYF. The CDR3 nucleotides read TGTGCCAGCAGCTTATTAGGTGGGAGGCCCAGCAATGAGCAGTATTTT.

The chain employs TRBV10-3 and TRBJ1-1; no clear D. Trimming took 6 bases from V and 2 from J, leaving 4 bases between them. Looked up from germline, CDR1 is ENHRY and CDR2 is SYGVKD. CDR3 size: 11 residues. CDR3 amino acids: CAIRGNTEAFF. For the CDR3, the DNA is TGTGCCATCAGAGGAAACACTGAAGCTTTCTTT.

This clonotype was seen more than once but under ten times. V is TRBV6-5 and J is TRBJ1-1; unclear D gene. Germline CDR1 and CDR2: MNHEY and SVGAGI. Trimming removed 10 bases from V and 0 bases from J, with 18 bases in between. The CDR3 sequence is 15 residues long. CDR3 sequence reads: CAIRRISLMNTEAFF. CDR3 sequence (DNA): TGTGCCATCCGCCGGATTTCACTAATGAACACTGAAGCTTTCTTT.

The chain combines TRBV28 with TRBJ1-2, with 8 nucleotides matching TRBD1. The CDR3 has 13 amino acids. V was pared by 3 bases and J by 4 bases, with 1 base of the junction left unmatched. The germline V gene has CDR1 MDHEN and CDR2 SYDVKM. This CDR3 is CASSFQGAYGYTF. The CDR3 DNA reads TGTGCCAGCAGTTTTCAGGGGGCCTATGGCTACACCTTC.

This clonotype came up many times. The V call is TRBV10-1, the J call TRBJ2-2; D gene unclear. The CDR3 consists of 13 residues. Germline CDR1 is WNHNN and CDR2 is SYGVQD (reference sequence). The germline V and J ends were trimmed by 10 bases and 4 bases, with 13 bases remaining between them. This CDR3 reads CATTDTLTGELFF. The CDR3 DNA sequence: TGCGCCACCACAGACACCCTCACCGGGGAGCTGTTTTTT.

Concerning this clonotype: This may be a read error, as it is one base from a much larger clone. The gene calls are TRBV7-6 and TRBJ2-1, with 13 positions matching TRBD2. This CDR3 has 14 amino acids. CDR1 and CDR2 from the germline V gene are SGHVS and FNYEAQ. In nucleotides, the CDR3 is TGTGCCAGCAGCCCTTGGACTAGCGGGAGAGAGCAGCTCTTC. Protein sequence: CASSPWTSGREQLF.

Comment on this clonotype: One end of the junction is discordant with germline, which a read error may explain. This chain uses TRBV11-3 with TRBJ2-5, with D perhaps being TRBD1 or TRBD2 (5 bases each). Germline V CDR1 and CDR2: SGHNT, YENEEA. The CDR3 covers 13 residues. The CDR3 spells CARSSGTEETQYF. In DNA, the CDR3 is TGTGCCCGCAGCTCCGGGACGGAAGAGACCCAGTACTTC.

This clonotype appeared many times. V and J are TRBV2 and TRBJ2-1; 7 bases match TRBD2. Trimming took 8 bases from V and 10 from J; bases not matched to a gene: 14. Germline V gene data show CDR1 as SNHLY and CDR2 as FYNNEI. This CDR3 is 14 amino acids long. The CDR3 DNA reads as TGTGCCAGCGACCGACTAGCTCCCCGGGGGGAGCAGTTCTTC. It is translated as CASDRLAPRGEQFF.

This clonotype was seen at least ten times. This rearrangement joins TRBV7-2 to TRBJ1-5; possibly TRBD1 for D (6 bases). Germline CDR1 and CDR2: SGHTA and FQGNSA. This CDR3 spans 15 amino acids. The V gene lost 2 bases and the J gene lost 7 bases, with 15 bases spanning the gap. In DNA, the CDR3 is TGTGCCAGCAGCTTAATACAGGGTGCTGTACAGCCCCAGCATTTT. As protein: CASSLIQGAVQPQHF.

This sequence joins TRBV7-2 and TRBJ2-5; D possibly corresponds to TRBD2 (6 bases). The CDR3 has 14 residues. Deletions cut 4 bases from V and 3 bases from J, with 12 bases between. Germline CDR1 SGHTA, CDR2 FQGNSA. The CDR3 DNA sequence: TGTGCCAGCAGCTACGCCGGGGGAGAAGAGACCCAGTACTTC. Translating it yields CASSYAGGEETQYF. Combining the CDR3 with reference TRBV7-2 and TRBJ2-5 gives the whole variable domain GAGVSQSPSNKVTEKGKDVELRCDPISGHTALYWYRQSLGQGLEFLIYFQGNSAPDKSGLPSDRFSAERTGGSVSTLTIQRTQQEDSAVYLCASSYAGGEETQYFGPGTRLLVL.

This clonotype showed up many times. V is TRBV5-8 and J is TRBJ2-3; TRBD2 aligns across 9 bases. CDR3 size: 14 residues. The V segment lost 4 bases and the J segment 4 bases; nucleotides outside the gene matches: 4. Germline loops: CDR1 SGHTS, CDR2 YDEGEE. The CDR3 DNA reads TGTGCCAGCAGCATTAGCGGGAGTGCAGATACGCAGTATTTT. This sequence encodes CASSISGSADTQYF.